These T cell receptor beta chains were read from a single sample in a study of T cell responses to AZD1222 COVID-19 vaccine. Using immunoSEQ multiplex PCR, the repertoire was profiled, and TCRdb retains in-frame clones only, with some absent. The table shows roughly 120,000 clones, with roughly 87% occurring only once. The sample consisted of peripheral blood, taken on day 0 of AZD1222 vaccination. These receptors were collected from an adult in good health. CDR3s include the opening cysteine and the closing phenylalanine or tryptophan.

v_gene: TRBV14
CDR3aa: CASSFLQNTEAFF

v_gene: TRBV19
CDR3aa: CASSIITGANVLTF

v_gene: TRBV7-2
CDR3aa: CASSFSGYGYTF

v_gene: TRBV6-5
CDR3aa: CASSWTGVYTGELFF

v_gene: TRBV18
CDR3aa: CASSPAGNYEQYF

v_gene: TRBV9
CDR3aa: CASSASDGSYEQYF

v_gene: TRBV18
CDR3aa: CASSPPQTRANTGELFF

v_gene: TRBV3-1/TRBV3-2
CDR3aa: CASSQVLQGARYNEQFF

v_gene: TRBV30
CDR3aa: CAWSAVGPRYTF

v_gene: TRBV6-5
CDR3aa: CASSTGQARETQYF

v_gene: TRBV18
CDR3aa: CASSPDRNSPLHF

v_gene: TRBV9
CDR3aa: CASSVETGKGTEAFF

v_gene: TRBV6-5
CDR3aa: CASSRLSHYGYTF

v_gene: TRBV10-3
CDR3aa: CAISRGETNEQFF

v_gene: TRBV20-1
CDR3aa: CSARDPPDAPF

v_gene: TRBV5-4
CDR3aa: CASSLTGGGEKLFF

v_gene: TRBV27
CDR3aa: CASSLGRGAATDTQYF

v_gene: TRBV14
CDR3aa: CASSPYTSSYNEQFF

v_gene: TRBV2
CDR3aa: CASSADPPGVVSGNTIYF

v_gene: TRBV2
CDR3aa: CASSRDSYEKLFF

v_gene: TRBV28
CDR3aa: CASTQERRRGYTF

v_gene: TRBV6-1
CDR3aa: CASSERTGEGQPQHF

v_gene: TRBV14
CDR3aa: CASSRLGFRGRRINYGYTF

v_gene: TRBV27
CDR3aa: CASSLRTGSPFQHF

v_gene: TRBV7-2
CDR3aa: CASSLLGPGGYQPQHF